The entry that follows covers one T cell receptor (beta chain) sequence. Antigen: not known. The protocol was immunoSEQ multiplex PCR, while the TCRdb copy is restricted to in-frame clones and leaves out a portion. The sample lists roughly 71,000 clones, less than 85% seen once, with roughly 21% in the top ten. This sample is drawn from a study of T cell responses to AZD1222 COVID-19 vaccine. Study in general: Second-dose intervals of approximately 4 or approximately 12 weeks were pooled. Whole-study findings and limits: Increased Spike-specific TCR breadth and depth were observed after two AZD1222 doses. There were vaccine-associated CD4 TCRs across spike, dominant at 160-218 and 743-854.

V lost 4 bases, J lost 5 bases, and 15 bases lay in between. The CDR3 consists of 14 residues. In germline, CDR1 is SNHLY, CDR2 FYNNEI. The chain couples TRBV2 to TRBJ2-7; no firm D call. Source: peripheral blood, taken on day 0 of AZD1222 vaccination. This TCR was recovered from an adult in good health. CDR3: CASSVEGLGDEQYF. The CDR3 coding sequence is TGTGCCAGCAGTGTGGAAGGCCTAGGCGACGAGCAGTACTTC.